These 12 T cell receptor beta chains were sequenced from one sample in a study of PD-1 blockade in mismatch repair-deficient tumors. The repertoire was sequenced with immunoSEQ multiplex PCR; TCRdb's copy has only in-frame clones and lacks some. Of approximately 40,000 clones in the sample, about 85% were seen once. The sequenced sample was peripheral blood, obtained 4 weeks after starting pembrolizumab. The receptors derive from an adult with mismatch repair-deficient cancer.

The chain employs TRBV11-3 and TRBJ2-7; 11 nucleotides match TRBD2. CDR1 SGHNT and CDR2 YENEEA come from the germline V gene. The CDR3 extends over 19 amino acids. J was trimmed by 5 bases and V by 0 bases; bases with no gene match: 15. The CDR3 here is CASSLDWTSGRKKVNEQYF. The CDR3 nucleotides are TGTGCCAGCAGCTTAGATTGGACTAGCGGGCGAAAAAAAGTTAACGAGCAGTACTTC.

This rearrangement joins TRBV6-1 to TRBJ2-7; D might be TRBD1 (6 bases). The CDR3 length is 11 residues. Germline loops: CDR1 MNHNS, CDR2 SASEGT. V shed 10 bases and J shed 1 base, with 8 bases lying between them. The CDR3 DNA reads TGTGCCACACAGGGATCCTACGAGCAGTACTTC. It yields the protein CATQGSYEQYF.

The genes are TRBV28 and TRBJ1-1; no reliable D call. The CDR3 covers 14 residues. Germline assignment: CDR1 MDHEN and CDR2 SYDVKM. The V end was cut by 6 bases, the J end by 6 bases, with 17 bases between. This chain's CDR3 is CASRPSTQPAEAFF. In DNA form, the CDR3 reads TGTGCCAGCAGACCTAGCACCCAACCGGCTGAAGCTTTCTTT. The entire variable domain, with the rest obtained from reference TRBV28 and TRBJ1-1, is as follows: DVKVTQSSRYLVKRTGEKVFLECVQDMDHENMFWYRQDPGLGLRLIYFSYDVKMKEKGDIPEGYSVSREKKERFSLILESASTNQTSMYLCASRPSTQPAEAFFGQGTRLTVV.

The J gene is TRBJ2-7, the V gene TRBV28; tentative D call: TRBD2 (6 bases). CDR1 is MDHEN, CDR2 SYDVKM, per germline. The ends were cut back, 7 bases at V and 0 bases at J, with 16 bases in the middle. This CDR3 is built from 15 residues. CDR3 protein: CASTPSGPNSYEQYF. The CDR3 nucleotides are TGTGCCAGCACCCCGAGCGGGCCCAACTCCTACGAGCAGTACTTC. Complete variable domain (other parts from reference TRBV28 and TRBJ2-7): DVKVTQSSRYLVKRTGEKVFLECVQDMDHENMFWYRQDPGLGLRLIYFSYDVKMKEKGDIPEGYSVSREKKERFSLILESASTNQTSMYLCASTPSGPNSYEQYFGPGTRLTVT.

The rearrangement uses TRBV11-2 and TRBJ2-1; perhaps TRBD2 as D (6 bases). The CDR3 length is 15 residues. V lost 1 base and J lost 0, with 7 bases in between. Germline CDR1 and CDR2: SGHAT and FQNNGV. The CDR3 region is CASSLGRGSYNEQFF. Written as DNA, the CDR3 is TGTGCCAGCAGCTTAGGGAGGGGCTCCTACAATGAGCAGTTCTTC.

The chain links TRBV7-9 to TRBJ2-3, with D uncertain. CDR1 and CDR2 (germline): SEHNR, FQNEAQ (reference sequence). This CDR3 contains 14 residues. Trimming cost V 1 base and J 3 bases, with 8 bases left between them. CDR3 sequence reads: CASSLGPVTDTQYF. The CDR3 coding sequence is TGTGCCAGCAGCTTAGGGCCCGTTACAGATACGCAGTATTTT.

The J gene is TRBJ2-7, the V gene TRBV28; TRBD2 matches at 8 bases. The CDR3 spans 14 residues. V trimming: 6 bases; J trimming: 3 bases; junction bases outside the gene matches: 7. Germline V gives CDR1 MDHEN, CDR2 SYDVKM. The CDR3 protein is CASSLLAGNYEQYF. The CDR3 coding sequence is TGTGCCAGCAGCCTCTTAGCGGGAAACTACGAGCAGTACTTC. The variable domain in full, with the rest retrieved from reference TRBV28 and TRBJ2-7, is DVKVTQSSRYLVKRTGEKVFLECVQDMDHENMFWYRQDPGLGLRLIYFSYDVKMKEKGDIPEGYSVSREKKERFSLILESASTNQTSMYLCASSLLAGNYEQYFGPGTRLTVT.

The V and J genes are TRBV6-5 and TRBJ2-7, with TRBD2 matching 7 bases. Germline trimming cut 6 bases from V and 3 bases from J; bases unmatched to any gene: 5. The length of the CDR3 is 13 residues. Germline V gene data show CDR1 as MNHEY and CDR2 as SVGAGI. CDR3 sequence reads: CASRLGTIYEQYF. DNA of the CDR3: TGTGCCAGCAGGCTAGGGACTATCTACGAGCAGTACTTC.

This clone has only one observation. The chain links TRBV27 to TRBJ2-1, with 7 positions matching TRBD1. CDR1 and CDR2 from the germline V gene are MNHEY and SMNVEV (reference sequence). This CDR3 region has 13 residues. The trim removed 5 bases at V and 8 bases at J, leaving 6 bases unmatched. The CDR3 DNA sequence: TGTGCCAGCAGTCTCTGGCAGGGGGATGAGCAGTTCTTC. Protein product: CASSLWQGDEQFF.

V usage is TRBV21-1 and J usage is TRBJ2-4; TRBD2, the table's D call, was not compared with the DNA. TRBV21-1 has pseudogene status. The CDR3 is 20 residues long. The CDR3 coding sequence is TGTGCCAGCAGCAGAAAGACTAGCGGGAGGGGGAACCTAGCCAAAAACATTCAGTACTTC. Translating it yields CASSRKTSGRGNLAKNIQYF.

CDR3 loop: CASRSGVYGYTF. CDR3 DNA sequence: TGTGCCAGCAGATCAGGGGTCTATGGCTACACCTTC. The chain uses TRBV6-1 and TRBJ1-2; a weak D match, TRBD1 (6 bases). The CDR3 spans 12 residues. CDR1 and CDR2 from the germline V gene are MNHNS and SASEGT. V gave up 6 bases and J gave up 4 bases, with 9 bases separating them.

This clone came up once. The chain is built from TRBV7-9 and TRBJ1-1; D remains unclear. Per germline, CDR1 SEHNR and CDR2 FQNEAQ (reference sequence). This CDR3 is 12 amino acids long. V lost 3 bases and J 3 bases, leaving 5 bases between the germline ends. CDR3 sequence (DNA): TGTGCCAGCAGCTTTCGGGACACTGAAGCTTTCTTT. Protein product: CASSFRDTEAFF.